The 23 T cell receptor beta chains in this list originate from one sample, sequenced in a study of T cell repertoires in cytomegalovirus infection (dated by TCRdb to the late 2010s). For these TCRs, the target antigens are not known. Reads for this sample came from an Illumina HiSeq 1500. TCRdb reran the public reads through fastp at Q25 and MiXCR, keeping productive beta chains. Every entry covers one CDR3 protein and lists the most common genes and DNA from its rows. The sample profile shows roughly 500,000 distinct CDR3 sequences; roughly a third of them were found once. About 17% of the sample comes from the top ten. The label giving this sample's treatment or condition can be read as: in vitro stimulation with specific CMV peptide epitopes to enrich CMV-specific T cells. Source: cultured PBMCs, taken from culture after CMV antigen stimulation. These receptors all stem from a human donor in good health (CMV status not recorded). Some clones in this sample may be carry-over from other donors' samples.

This clonotype was recorded only once. V is TRBV10-3 and J is TRBJ2-5; 12 nucleotides line up with TRBD2. Trimming removed 7 bases from V and 3 bases from J; junction bases left unmatched: 6. The CDR3 runs 15 residues. Germline CDR1 and CDR2: ENHRY and SYGVKD. The CDR3 nucleotides read TGTGCCATCAACCGCCGACTAGCGGGAGAAGAGACCCAGTACTTC. Its translation: CAINRRLAGEETQYF.

The chain combines TRBV28 with TRBJ2-7; 8 nucleotides align to TRBD1. This CDR3 is built from 16 residues. The V segment lost 5 bases and the J segment 4 bases; nucleotides outside the gene matches: 13. Germline CDR1 reads MDHEN; CDR2 reads SYDVKM. DNA for the CDR3: TGTGCCAGCAGTACCCCCCGGACAGGGTTCCATTACGAGCAGTACTTC. This encodes CASSTPRTGFHYEQYF.

This chain joins TRBV28 and TRBJ2-5; no definite D call. The V end was cut by 5 bases, the J end by 1 base, with 14 bases between. CDR3 length: 15 residues. Germline V gene data show CDR1 as MDHEN and CDR2 as SYDVKM. CDR3 loop: CASSPQIGIQETQYF. The CDR3 DNA follows: TGTGCCAGCAGTCCCCAGATCGGAATCCAAGAGACCCAGTACTTC.

The gene calls are TRBV5-4 and TRBJ2-3, with D hard to call. CDR3 length: 14 amino acids. V was shortened by 5 bases and J by 4 bases, with 14 bases between the two germline ends. Germline-derived CDR1 and CDR2 are SGHNT and YYREEE (reference sequence). The CDR3 here is CASSHGVLADTQYF. CDR3 DNA sequence: TGTGCCAGCAGTCATGGGGTACTCGCAGATACGCAGTATTTT.

Ten or more counts support this clonotype. J is TRBJ1-5 and V is TRBV28; tentative D call: TRBD1 (6 bases). The germline V gene encodes CDR1 MDHEN and CDR2 SYDVKM. Trimming pared 3 bases from V and 1 base from J, leaving 13 bases between. The CDR3 is made up of 16 amino acids. The CDR3 sequence is CASSFVGGQSNQPQHF. CDR3 nucleotides: TGTGCCAGCAGTTTTGTCGGGGGGCAAAGCAATCAGCCCCAGCATTTT.

J is TRBJ1-1 and V is TRBV7-2; maybe TRBD1 (5 bases). Germline CDR1 SGHTA, CDR2 FQGNSA. V gave up 5 bases and J gave up 3 bases, with 13 bases separating them. There are 14 residues in the CDR3. The CDR3: CASSLDGGYTEAFF. CDR3 nucleotides: TGTGCCAGCAGCCTCGATGGGGGATACACTGAAGCTTTCTTT.

The V gene is TRBV12-3 or TRBV12-4, the J gene TRBJ2-3; no reliable D call. The CDR3 spans 11 residues. V was trimmed by 7 bases and J by 6 bases, leaving 8 bases between them. CDR3 sequence reads: CASTSSDTQYF. CDR3 DNA sequence: TGTGCCAGCACATCGTCGGATACGCAGTATTTT.

This clonotype showed up just a few times. This sequence joins TRBV5-5 and TRBJ1-2, with D possibly being TRBD1 (5 bases). This CDR3 is 15 amino acids long. Germline V gene lookup returns CDR1 SGHKS and CDR2 YYEKEE (reference sequence). V lost 3 bases to trimming and J lost 1 base, with 13 bases between them. DNA for the CDR3: TGTGCCAGCAGCTCCACGCCGACAGATAACTATGGCTACACCTTC. Encoded protein: CASSSTPTDNYGYTF.

The chain combines TRBV6-2 or TRBV6-3 with TRBJ1-1; D is unclear. Per the germline V gene, CDR1 is MNHEY and CDR2 is SVGEGT. V lost 2 bases, J lost 1 base, and 14 bases lay in between. The CDR3 loop spans 16 amino acids. CDR3 sequence reads: CASSYLSNWENTEAFF. The CDR3 DNA reads TGTGCCAGCAGTTACCTTTCAAACTGGGAGAACACTGAAGCTTTCTTT.

The chain links TRBV6-6 to TRBJ2-1; the D is unclear. This CDR3 spans 14 amino acids. Trimming removed 5 bases at V and 1 base at J, with 9 bases between. CDR1 is MNHNY and CDR2 is SVGAGI in the germline V gene (reference sequence). CDR3 nucleotides: TGTGCCAGCAGTCCTACTCGGTCCTACAATGAGCAGTTCTTC. It yields the protein CASSPTRSYNEQFF.

This clonotype occurred a few times. Compared with germline, one end of the junction differs, possibly owing to a read error. The chain links TRBV7-7 to TRBJ2-5; D possibly corresponds to TRBD2 (8 bases). The CDR3 runs 14 residues. CDR1 is SSHAT and CDR2 is FNYEAQ in the germline V gene (reference sequence). This CDR3 is CASSLSGTEETQYF. DNA for the CDR3: TGTGCTAGCAGCCTTAGCGGGACAGAAGAGACCCAGTACTTC.

This chain uses TRBV12-3 or TRBV12-4 with TRBJ2-3; tentatively, D is TRBD1 or TRBD2 (5 bases each). The CDR3 loop spans 17 amino acids. Trimming removed 3 bases from V and 0 bases from J, with 16 bases in between. The CDR3: CASSFGDRDSSTDTQYF. The DNA of the CDR3 is TGTGCCAGCAGTTTCGGGGACCGGGATTCTAGCACAGATACGCAGTATTTT.

The chain recombines TRBV6-1 with TRBJ2-2, with a tentative D call TRBD2 (6 bases). From germline, CDR1 is MNHNS and CDR2 SASEGT. This CDR3 is built from 16 residues. Trimming cost V 6 bases and J 5 bases, with 19 bases left between them. The CDR3 is CASSTVIGRRTGELFF. The CDR3 coding sequence is TGTGCCAGCAGCACGGTTATCGGGAGACGTACCGGGGAGCTGTTTTTT.

The chain recombines TRBV5-6 with TRBJ1-4; TRBD1 is a possible D gene (5 bases). The CDR3 contains 14 residues. Trimming removed 4 bases at V and 7 bases at J, with 14 bases between. CDR1 is SGHDT and CDR2 is YYEEEE in the germline V gene. The CDR3, as DNA: TGTGCCAGCAGCCCGGCCCCTGGGGCTGAAAAACTGTTTTTT. Translating gives CASSPAPGAEKLFF.

This clonotype was seen once. J is TRBJ1-1 and V is TRBV19; D is perhaps TRBD1 (6 bases). This CDR3 has 16 residues. With 5 bases removed from V and 1 base from J, the gap between germline ends came to 17 bases. Germline CDR1 and CDR2: LNHDA and SQIVND (reference sequence). The CDR3 is CASSRLGGGENTEAFF. The CDR3 bases are TGTGCCAGTAGTCGACTTGGGGGGGGCGAGAACACTGAAGCTTTCTTT.

This clonotype was recorded a few times. The chain couples TRBV7-6 to TRBJ2-6; D is unclear. V lost 0 bases and J lost 0, with 6 bases in between. The CDR3 sequence is 16 residues long. Germline V CDR1 and CDR2: SGHVS, FNYEAQ. The CDR3 is CASSLAQSSGANVLTF. The CDR3 coding sequence is TGTGCCAGCAGCTTAGCACAGAGCTCTGGGGCCAACGTCCTGACTTTC.

This clonotype was detected ten times or more. This chain links TRBV12-3 or TRBV12-4 with TRBJ2-1; 10 bases fit TRBD2. V was pared by 6 bases and J by 1 base, with 6 bases of the junction left unmatched. CDR3 size: 16 residues. Here the CDR3 reads CASSHTSGESYNEQFF. As DNA, the CDR3 is TGTGCCAGCAGCCACACTAGCGGGGAGTCCTACAATGAGCAGTTCTTC.

This clonotype showed up just a few times. The rearrangement uses TRBV7-9 and TRBJ1-4, with D possibly TRBD1 on 6 matching bases. Germline V gene data show CDR1 as SEHNR and CDR2 as FQNEAQ (reference sequence). The CDR3 loop spans 14 amino acids. V lost 5 bases and J 4 bases, leaving 11 bases between the germline ends. The CDR3 coding sequence is TGTGCCAGCAGCCTTATGGACAGTAATGAAAAACTGTTTTTT. It specifies CASSLMDSNEKLFF.

V usage is TRBV12-3 or TRBV12-4 and J usage is TRBJ1-2, with D perhaps TRBD1 (6 bases). This CDR3 region has 14 residues. The V gene lost 0 bases and the J gene lost 8 bases, with 13 bases spanning the gap. The CDR3 spells CASSLAGGLGGYTF. DNA of the CDR3: TGTGCCAGCAGTTTAGCGGGGGGGCTCGGCGGCTACACCTTC.

This chain joins TRBV11-2 and TRBJ1-6, with D possibly being TRBD1 (5 bases). Deletions cut 5 bases from V and 12 bases from J, with 17 bases between. The germline gives CDR1 SGHAT, CDR2 FQNNGV. CDR3 length: 14 residues. The CDR3 DNA reads as TGTGCCAGCAGCCCATGGGGACCGGGGGAACCCCTCCACTTT. Its translation is CASSPWGPGEPLHF.

This clonotype showed up many times. The chain couples TRBV7-2 to TRBJ2-3; 9 nucleotides align to TRBD2. The CDR3 extends over 14 amino acids. Germline CDR1 reads SGHTA; CDR2 reads FQGNSA. J was trimmed by 7 bases and V by 2 bases; bases with no gene match: 4. CDR3 residues: CASSLLAGPNTQYF. The CDR3 DNA follows: TGTGCCAGCAGCTTACTAGCGGGACCAAATACGCAGTATTTT.

The chain links TRBV7-2 to TRBJ2-1; D is possibly TRBD2 (5 bases). V lost 5 bases to trimming and J lost 9 bases, with 17 bases between them. Germline V gene data show CDR1 as SGHTA and CDR2 as FQGNSA. The CDR3 sequence is 14 residues long. The CDR3, as DNA: TGTGCCAGCAGCCCCGTAGGTAGCGATGGTGAGCAGTTCTTC. Protein product: CASSPVGSDGEQFF.

This clonotype has just a few counts. The CDR3 DNA sequence: TGTGCCATCAGTGAGTCAGTTAGCGAGGCCTACGAGCAGTACTTC. Translation: CAISESVSEAYEQYF. This chain connects TRBV10-3 to TRBJ2-7, with D possibly matching TRBD2 (5 bases). In germline, CDR1 is ENHRY, CDR2 SYGVKD. This CDR3 is 15 amino acids long. Trimming pared 0 bases from V and 2 bases from J, leaving 11 bases between.